This TCR beta chain was recorded in a study of CD8+ T cells in alopecia areata. Following extraction, RNA underwent reverse transcription to cDNA, which served as the sequencing template. Profiled with immunoSEQ multiplex PCR; TCRdb holds only in-frame clones, not every one. The sample comprises under 250,000 clones, roughly 56% of which are singletons, and roughly 5.3% rests with the top ten. With 4 bases removed from V and 3 bases from J, the gap between germline ends came to 7 bases. CDR3 length: 11 amino acids. Germline V gene lookup returns CDR1 SQVTM and CDR2 ANQGSEA. This clone has a handful of counts. What it binds is unknown. The sample holds other DNA sequences that translate to the same CDR3. General study results and limits: Tissue-resident alphabeta T cells belonging to normal skin likewise get sequenced within scalp specimens.

The researchers isolated CD4+ and CD8+ T cells from PBMCs by sorting. Sample: CD8+ T cells sorted from blood. The TCR was taken from a human donor in good health. The V gene is TRBV29-1, the J gene TRBJ2-7, with D possibly being TRBD1 (6 bases). CDR3 loop: CSVGQDYEQYF. The CDR3, as DNA: TGCAGCGTTGGACAGGACTACGAGCAGTACTTC.